One sample yielded the 10 T cell receptor beta chains listed below, sequenced in a study of response to subunit inactivated influenza vaccine. Each CDR3 protein gets one entry after TCRdb re-called the RT-PCR reads with MiXCR. The sample lists around 480,000 distinct CDR3 sequences; approximately 15% were seen once. Sequencing was performed on CD4+ T cells sorted from PBMCs, taken about 23 months after vaccination. These TCRs come from a man between 50 and 70 years old who received an inactivated influenza vaccine.

The chain is built from TRBV20-1 and TRBJ2-7, with 10 positions matching TRBD2. J was trimmed by 6 bases and V by 1 base; bases with no gene match: 9. The CDR3 loop spans 15 amino acids. CDR1 DFQATT and CDR2 SNEGSKA come from the germline V gene (reference sequence). CDR3 DNA: TGCAGTGCTAGAGCCCCTAGCGGGAGTCTCATCGAGCAGTACTTC. Amino acids: CSARAPSGSLIEQYF.

This sequence joins TRBV5-5 and TRBJ2-3; no firm D call. Trimming shortened V by 2 bases and J by 5 bases, and 9 bases separated the two germline ends. Per germline, CDR1 SGHKS and CDR2 YYEKEE (reference sequence). This CDR3 comprises 13 residues. In nucleotides, the CDR3 is TGTGCCAGCAGCTTTACAACTAAAGATACGCAGTATTTT. Its translation is CASSFTTKDTQYF.

This clonotype was seen ten or more times. This chain connects TRBV11-2 to TRBJ2-1, with TRBD1 identical over 9 bases. Per the germline V gene, CDR1 is SGHAT and CDR2 is FQNNGV. V lost 6 bases to trimming and J lost 7 bases; unmatched junction nucleotides: 10. This CDR3 is 15 amino acids long. CDR3 nucleotide sequence: TGTGCCAGCAGTTCCGGGACAGGGCTTGGGAATGAGCAGTTCTTC. This translates into CASSSGTGLGNEQFF.

This clonotype was picked up a small number of times. This chain connects TRBV2 to TRBJ2-3, with a tentative D call TRBD1 (5 bases). Germline values: CDR1 SNHLY, CDR2 FYNNEI. Deletions cut 3 bases from V and 2 bases from J, with 12 bases between. The CDR3 totals 15 residues. As DNA, the CDR3 is TGTGCCAGCAGTGATTTCCGCAGGGCCACAGATACGCAGTATTTT. The encoded protein is CASSDFRRATDTQYF.

This clonotype was observed many times. The chain carries TRBV29-1 and TRBJ2-2; unclear D gene. Deletions cut 5 bases from V and 6 bases from J, with 13 bases between. Germline values: CDR1 SQVTM, CDR2 ANQGSEA. The CDR3 is 13 residues long. CDR3 sequence reads: CSVLGLGSGELFF. Here the CDR3 DNA reads TGCAGCGTTTTAGGTTTGGGTTCCGGGGAGCTGTTTTTT.

This clonotype was observed a handful of times. The chain combines TRBV7-2 with TRBJ1-4, with 9 bases lining up with TRBD1. J lost 7 bases, V lost 8 bases, and 5 bases had no gene match. Per the germline V gene, CDR1 is SGHTA and CDR2 is FQGNSA. This CDR3 has 13 amino acids. The CDR3 DNA follows: TGTGCCAGCCGGGACAGGGTTTTTGAAAAACTGTTTTTT. Its protein product is CASRDRVFEKLFF.

The chain is built from TRBV25-1 and TRBJ2-1, with 11 positions matching TRBD2. J gave up 6 bases and V 6 bases, and 7 bases lay outside the gene matches. Per the germline V gene, CDR1 is MGHDK and CDR2 is SYGVNS. This CDR3 region has 15 residues. The CDR3 loop is CASRATSGSINEQFF. DNA for the CDR3: TGTGCCAGCAGGGCAACTAGCGGGAGTATCAATGAGCAGTTCTTC.

The chain is built from TRBV5-1 and TRBJ2-2; D might be TRBD1 (6 bases). The CDR3 has 15 amino acids. Per the germline V gene, CDR1 is SGHRS and CDR2 is YFSETQ. V was pared by 1 base and J by 1 base, with 8 bases between. CDR3 loop: CASSLMTGNTGELFF. The DNA of the CDR3 is TGCGCCAGCAGCTTGATGACAGGGAACACCGGGGAGCTGTTTTTT.

This clonotype was seen ten or more times. V and J are TRBV7-2 and TRBJ2-7, with 12 bases that match TRBD1. V lost 5 bases and J lost 4; bases outside the gene matches: 9. The CDR3 consists of 16 residues. Germline values: CDR1 SGHTA, CDR2 FQGNSA. Here the CDR3 reads CASSHPGTGGGYEQYF. The CDR3 DNA sequence: TGTGCCAGCAGCCACCCAGGGACAGGGGGCGGGTACGAGCAGTACTTC. The full variable domain, completed using reference TRBV7-2 and TRBJ2-7, is GAGVSQSPSNKVTEKGKDVELRCDPISGHTALYWYRQSLGQGLEFLIYFQGNSAPDKSGLPSDRFSAERTGGSVSTLTIQRTQQEDSAVYLCASSHPGTGGGYEQYFGPGTRLTVT.

The chain employs TRBV12-3 or TRBV12-4 and TRBJ2-6, with a weak D call TRBD1 (6 bases). V lost 3 bases to trimming and J lost 0 bases, with 12 bases between them. CDR3 length: 17 residues. The CDR3, as DNA: TGTGCCAGCAGTTTTGGGCAGGGGAGCTCTGGGGCCAACGTCCTGACTTTC. Its protein is CASSFGQGSSGANVLTF.